This T cell receptor (beta chain) appears in the sequencing data of a study of memory CD4+ T cells and cytomegalovirus serostatus (dated by TCRdb to between 2018 and 2020). A note on the overall study: The approximately 35 healthy Belgian adults in the cohort included 9 who were CMV seropositive and roughly 24 who were CMV seronegative. To replicate a published TCR-based CMV serostatus classifier, the study sequenced CD4+ memory TCRbeta repertoires from a Belgian cohort whose cytomegalovirus serostatus was known. The paper's findings and limits, for the study overall: On the Belgian cohort, the classifier based on the original framework reached a median bootstrapped AUC of roughly 0.96, with a 95% CI of 0.76-1.00. For predicting CMV serostatus, the median bootstrapped AUC was approximately 0.96 using the original framework and almost 0.93 using a US-trained random forest. The results were interpreted as suggesting that the CMV-associated TCR signature is mostly present in the CD4+ memory repertoire. Unlike the original study, which covered naive and memory CD4+ and CD8+ populations, the Belgian study sequenced only CD4+CD45RO+ memory cells. Of around 160 previously reported CMV-associated TCRbeta sequences, approximately 70 appeared in the CD4+ memory repertoires, each in one to five individuals.

In this sample, this clone turned up a few times. Its antigen is currently not known. No base qualities exist here, and no much larger clone lies one base off it. The Quick-DNA Microprep Kit was used to extract genomic DNA from the sorted cells. Amplification of TCRbeta DNA was done with the immunoSEQ hsTCRbeta kit, following the protocol from the manufacturer. An Illumina MiSeq instrument was used to sequence the TCRbeta libraries. Turning to the authors' computational methods: Following removal of out-of-frame sequences, approximately 2.1 million distinct TCRbeta sequences were retained, with an average of around 67,000 per individual. Each individual was scored according to the count of 164 previously reported CMV-associated TCRbeta sequences and the total productive distinct TCRbeta count. A beta-binomial model was reimplemented in Python, and scikit-learn random forests with default parameters were trained on US cohort data. On the Belgian cohort, classifier performance was reported as the median AUC, along with percentile confidence intervals, across 10,000 bootstrap iterations. Drawn from immuneACCESS, this table holds only the in-frame rearrangements with V and J called that TCRdb kept. Clones are partly lost; checked studies trace under half to an unresolved V gene and leave the rest unexplained. The V and J calls and clone size are taken from that table; D and trimming were inferred from the DNA. Within this sample are about 56,000 clones, with around 79% of them counted one time only. The top ten clonotypes cover over 2% of the sample.

A FACSAria II was used to sort memory CD4+ T cells, defined as single viable CD3+CD4+CD8-CD45RO+ cells. CMV serostatus was determined using a Roche Elecsys assay that detects serum IgG against CMV pp150, pp28, p38 and p52. After thawing, total CD4+ T cells were enriched by positive selection with CD4 magnetic microbeads. The samples came from a different study that was designed specifically to examine the CD4+ T cell memory repertoire. Peripheral blood mononuclear cells were isolated and cryopreserved following standard operating procedures; serum was stored at -80 °C. CD3-PerCP (BW264/56), CD4-APC (RPA-T4), CD45RO-PE (UCHT1) and CD8-Pacific Orange (3B5) antibodies were used for staining, and non-viable cells were excluded with Sytox blue. The source material was memory CD4+ T cells from blood. This receptor was taken from an adult in good health and CMV-seropositive.

The nucleotides are TGTGCCTGGAGTGTAACAGGGGGTTTTACTGGGGCCAACGTCCTGACTTTC. Translated, this is CAWSVTGGFTGANVLTF. The rearranged chain carries TRBV30 and TRBJ2-6; 8 bases in between match TRBD1. Inclusive of the bounding cysteine and phenylalanine, the CDR3 is 17 residues long. Solely the CDR3 DNA is kept, with 51 bases framed from the first base. In the germline V gene (reference sequence), CDR1 corresponds to GTSNPN and CDR2 to SVGIG. V has 0 bases trimmed and J has 2 bases trimmed; junction bases matching no gene number 6.